The source of this T cell receptor beta chain is a study of T cells in Graves' hyperthyroidism and ophthalmopathy. Study summary: Peripheral blood draws took place at initial diagnosis, ahead of any treatment. Notes on the study in general: Most expanded thyroid clonotypes above 0.001 also appeared in blood.

Ophthalmopathy patients all had a Clinical Activity Score of at least 3, a NOSPECS grade of at least 4 and disease under 3 months old. Patients with uncontrolled infections, other autoimmune diseases, pregnancy or lactation were excluded. This clonotype was detected ten times or more. Antigen: not known. There were TCR beta CDR3 regions amplified from RNA transcripts. First-round RT-PCR of the TCR CDR3 relied on the HTBI primer set. TCRdb redid the calling of the multiplex PCR reads with MiXCR, one entry per CDR3 protein. The repertoire holds around 300,000 distinct CDR3 sequences, with roughly a fifth as singletons. The CDR3 has 14 amino acids. Per germline, CDR1 SGHVS and CDR2 FQNEAQ. Trimming removed 5 bases from V and 6 bases from J, with 17 bases in between.

The clonotype originates from a man in his forties or fifties with Graves' ophthalmopathy. Source material: blood. The V gene is TRBV7-8, the J gene TRBJ2-7, with D hard to call. In nucleotides, the CDR3 is TGTGCCAGCAGCCCCACCTTACAAGGCCTCGAGCAGTACTTC. The encoded protein is CASSPTLQGLEQYF.